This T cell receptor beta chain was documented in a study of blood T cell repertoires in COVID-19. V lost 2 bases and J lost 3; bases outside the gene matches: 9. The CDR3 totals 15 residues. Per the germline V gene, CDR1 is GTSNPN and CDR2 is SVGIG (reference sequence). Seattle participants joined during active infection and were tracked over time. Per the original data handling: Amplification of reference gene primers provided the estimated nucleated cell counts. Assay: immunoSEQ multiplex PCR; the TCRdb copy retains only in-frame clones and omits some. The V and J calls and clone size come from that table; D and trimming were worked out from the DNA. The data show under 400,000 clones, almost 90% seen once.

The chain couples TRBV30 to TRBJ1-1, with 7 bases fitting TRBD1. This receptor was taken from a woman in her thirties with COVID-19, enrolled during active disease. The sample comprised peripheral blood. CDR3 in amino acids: CAWSSHRGSDTEAFF. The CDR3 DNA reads TGTGCCTGGAGTTCCCACAGGGGATCGGACACTGAAGCTTTCTTT. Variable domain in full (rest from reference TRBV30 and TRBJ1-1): SQTIHQWPATLVQPVGSPLSLECTVEGTSNPNLYWYRQAAGRGLQLLFYSVGIGQISSEVPQNLSASRPQDRQFILSSKKLLLSDSGFYLCAWSSHRGSDTEAFFGQGTRLTVV.